The 17 T cell receptor beta chains given below trace back to one sample, sequenced in a study of cytomegalovirus exposure and HLA in healthy donors. Vbeta (60) and Jbeta (13) primers were used in the PCR. Here immunoSEQ multiplex PCR was the method, and the copy in TCRdb shows in-frame clones only, minus some. The repertoire consists of 100,000 or so clones, with approximately 75% occurring once and the leading ten covering approximately 2%. The sample comprised PBMCs. Every receptor here comes from a woman aged 35 to 49 in good health and CMV-seronegative.

The rearrangement uses TRBV6-4 and TRBJ2-3, with 7 bases identical to TRBD2. The germline gives CDR1 MRHNA, CDR2 SNTAGT. This CDR3 spans 16 amino acids. Trimming removed 0 bases from V and 2 bases from J; junction bases left unmatched: 5. This chain's CDR3 is CASSDSASGPTDTQYF. The CDR3 coding sequence is TGTGCCAGCAGTGACTCCGCTAGCGGCCCCACAGATACGCAGTATTTT.

V is TRBV2 and J is TRBJ1-4, with 11 nucleotides matching TRBD1. Trimming took 4 bases from V and 10 from J; bases not matched to a gene: 8. The length of the CDR3 is 15 residues. Germline assignment: CDR1 SNHLY and CDR2 FYNNEI. CDR3 nucleotides: TGTGCCAGCAGTGCCACGGGACAGGGGGTCGGAAAACTGTTTTTT. Translated: CASSATGQGVGKLFF.

This clone was found a few times. The rearrangement uses TRBV7-3 and TRBJ1-4; weak D call: TRBD1 (5 bases). The germline V gene has CDR1 SGHTA and CDR2 FQGTGA. The CDR3 has 18 residues. V was trimmed by 5 bases and J by 0 bases, leaving 19 bases between them. CDR3 sequence: CASSAMGPGRPTNEKLFF. The CDR3 DNA sequence: TGTGCCAGCAGCGCCATGGGGCCAGGACGACCAACTAATGAAAAACTGTTTTTT.

The chain recombines TRBV19 with TRBJ1-2; tentative D call: TRBD1 (5 bases). In germline, CDR1 is LNHDA, CDR2 SQIVND (reference sequence). CDR3 length: 15 amino acids. V was trimmed by 8 bases and J by 3 bases, leaving 19 bases between them. The CDR3 DNA reads as TGTGCCAGTCGGAGGGAGACAGAACCTTACTATGGCTACACCTTC. Protein sequence: CASRRETEPYYGYTF.

V gene TRBV27 combines with J gene TRBJ2-4; TRBD1 is a possible D gene (5 bases). CDR1 and CDR2 (germline): MNHEY, SMNVEV (reference sequence). The CDR3 sequence is 15 residues long. Trimming cost V 2 bases and J 0 bases, with 8 bases left between them. The CDR3 DNA reads as TGTGCCAGCAGTTTAACGCAGGGAGCCAAAAACATTCAGTACTTC. Its protein is CASSLTQGAKNIQYF.

The chain employs TRBV11-2 and TRBJ2-3, with D uncertain. V was pared by 5 bases and J by 5 bases, with 5 bases between. This CDR3 region has 11 residues. Germline lookup yields CDR1 SGHAT and CDR2 FQNNGV. CDR3 loop: CASSTRDTQYF. The CDR3 DNA is TGTGCCAGCAGCACCAGAGATACGCAGTATTTT.

The genes are TRBV10-3 and TRBJ2-4; D might be TRBD1 (5 bases). The CDR3 sequence is 13 residues long. Germline V gene sequence: CDR1 ENHRY, CDR2 SYGVKD. Between the trimmed V and J ends, which lost 6 bases and 5 bases, there was a span of 11 bases. The CDR3 loop is CAISDSSENIQYF. The CDR3 DNA is TGTGCCATCAGCGACAGCAGTGAAAACATTCAGTACTTC.

This chain joins TRBV18 and TRBJ1-1, with D hard to call. Trimming stripped 5 bases from V and 4 bases from J, with 14 bases between. The germline CDR1 and CDR2 sequences are KGHSH and LQKENI. The CDR3 extends over 14 amino acids. CDR3 nucleotides: TGTGCCAGCTCATCCCCTAGTCGAATCACTGAAGCTTTCTTT. Residues: CASSSPSRITEAFF.

The chain couples TRBV5-4 to TRBJ2-5, with 10 bases aligning to TRBD1. This CDR3 region has 16 residues. Trimming cost V 0 bases and J 11 bases; bases outside gene matches: 13. Germline CDR1 is SGHNT and CDR2 is YYREEE (reference sequence). CDR3 bases: TGTGCCAGCAGCTTGGAAGGGGACAGGGGTCTCTGGGAGCAGTACTTC. Its protein is CASSLEGDRGLWEQYF.

The genes are TRBV4-2 and TRBJ2-3, with D perhaps TRBD1 (6 bases). Germline loops: CDR1 LGHNA, CDR2 YNFKEQ. V lost 0 bases and J lost 8, with 12 bases in between. CDR3 length equals 14 residues. The CDR3 loop reads CASSQDLGQSTQYF. DNA for the CDR3: TGTGCCAGCAGCCAAGATCTCGGACAGTCTACGCAGTATTTT.

V gene TRBV30 combines with J gene TRBJ2-2, with TRBD2 matching 12 bases. This CDR3 has 15 residues. V lost 1 base to trimming and J lost 6 bases; unmatched junction nucleotides: 3. Germline CDR1 GTSNPN, CDR2 SVGIG (reference sequence). The CDR3 nucleotides read TGTGCCTGGAGTGGACTAGCGGGAGTCTCCGGGGAGCTGTTTTTT. Translation: CAWSGLAGVSGELFF.

This clone was detected only a few times. The V and J genes are TRBV5-8 and TRBJ2-3; 10 positions agree with TRBD2. The CDR3 is made up of 15 amino acids. Germline loops: CDR1 SGHTS, CDR2 YDEGEE. Trimming cost V 7 bases and J 2 bases; bases outside gene matches: 7. The CDR3 bases are TGTGCCAGCGCGATCCTAGCGGGGGTCACAGATACGCAGTATTTT. It specifies CASAILAGVTDTQYF.

Remarks on this clone: Different DNA sequences within this sample yield the same CDR3. The chain uses TRBV15 and TRBJ2-7, with TRBD1 matching over 7 bases. The CDR3 totals 14 residues. Germline values: CDR1 LNHNV, CDR2 YYDKDF (reference sequence). V shed 3 bases and J 5 bases; nucleotides not matched to a gene: 7. DNA for the CDR3: TGTGCCACCAGCAGGGGTGGGACAGCGGACGAGCAGTACTTC. Residues: CATSRGGTADEQYF.

This clone was seen once. The rearrangement joins TRBV7-2 to TRBJ2-7; D gene uncertain. From germline, CDR1 is SGHTA and CDR2 FQGNSA. The CDR3 extends over 11 amino acids. The V and J ends lost 3 bases and 4 bases respectively, with 4 bases between them. The CDR3, as DNA: TGTGCCAGCAGCTTCAATTACGAGCAGTACTTC. Translating gives CASSFNYEQYF.

The J gene is TRBJ2-7, the V gene TRBV19; no firm D call. V lost 3 bases and J 2 bases, leaving 11 bases between the germline ends. The CDR3 is 14 residues long. The germline gives CDR1 LNHDA, CDR2 SQIVND (reference sequence). The CDR3 sequence: CASSISSEAYEQYF. DNA of the CDR3: TGTGCCAGTAGTATTTCCTCAGAGGCCTACGAGCAGTACTTC.

This clone was observed a few times. The CDR3 DNA follows: TGTGCCAGCAGTGAGGGAGGGAGCTACGAGCAGTACTTC. Protein sequence: CASSEGGSYEQYF. The chain has TRBV2 and TRBJ2-7; 7 nucleotides align to TRBD2. Germline V gene data show CDR1 as SNHLY and CDR2 as FYNNEI. The CDR3 is made up of 13 amino acids. With V trimmed by 3 bases and J by 3 bases, 2 bases remained unmatched.

The chain combines TRBV5-1 with TRBJ1-1; 8 bases align to TRBD1. This CDR3 comprises 14 residues. Looked up from germline, CDR1 is SGHRS and CDR2 is YFSETQ. Germline trimming cut 5 bases from V and 1 base from J; bases unmatched to any gene: 4. DNA of the CDR3: TGCGCCAGCAGAGAAGGGACAGGGAACACTGAAGCTTTCTTT. It specifies CASREGTGNTEAFF.